The rows below give T cell receptor beta chains drawn from one sample of a study of T cell responses to AZD1222 COVID-19 vaccine. Here immunoSEQ multiplex PCR was the method, and the copy in TCRdb shows in-frame clones only, minus some. Of about 140,000 clones listed, 92% are singletons. The sequenced sample was peripheral blood, obtained 28 days after the second AZD1222 dose. The receptor set was obtained from an adult who received the AZD1222 COVID-19 vaccine. Each CDR3 is given with its conserved first and last residue. A D gene is named only where the DNA matches it firmly. A row's size may be missing; if present it is once, few, many or a size class.

V gene	J gene	CDR3 length	D gene	clone size	CDR3 protein	CDR3 DNA
TRBV11-2	TRBJ1-2	14	-	-	CASSSGQKLYGYTF	TGTGCCAGCAGCTCAGGACAGAAACTTTATGGCTACACCTTC
TRBV6-2/TRBV6-3	TRBJ2-3	15	TRBD2	-	CASSDGRGGTDTQYF	TGTGCCAGCAGTGACGGGAGGGGGGGCACAGATACGCAGTATTTT
TRBV5-5	TRBJ1-2	13	-	-	CASSLGGVGGYTF	TGTGCCAGCAGCTTGGGTGGGGTAGGAGGCTACACCTTC
TRBV7-2	TRBJ1-6	13	-	-	CASSLQYNSPLHF	TGTGCCAGCAGCTTACAGTATAATTCACCCCTCCACTTT
TRBV7-2	TRBJ1-1	12	-	-	CASSLATFEAFF	TGTGCCAGCAGCTTAGCGACTTTTGAAGCTTTCTTT
TRBV27	TRBJ2-3	15	TRBD2	-	CASTMGAGSTDTQYF	TGTGCCAGCACCATGGGAGCGGGATCCACAGATACGCAGTATTTT
TRBV28	TRBJ2-1	18	TRBD2	-	CASSKTGTSGTNYNEQFF	TGTGCCAGCAGCAAAACCGGGACTAGCGGGACAAACTACAATGAGCAGTTCTTC
TRBV13	TRBJ1-5	15	-	-	CASSLGGPGNQPQHF	TGTGCCAGCAGCTTAGGGGGACCGGGCAATCAGCCCCAGCATTTT
TRBV29-1	TRBJ1-2	13	-	-	CSVEDYGVYGYTF	TGCAGCGTTGAAGATTACGGGGTCTATGGCTACACCTTC
TRBV7-3	TRBJ1-1	13	-	once	CASNTGLNTEAFF	TGTGCCAGCAACACAGGGTTGAACACTGAAGCTTTCTTT
TRBV6-5	TRBJ2-7	14	TRBD1	-	CASSPTQGAYEQYF	TGTGCCAGCAGTCCTACACAGGGGGCCTACGAGCAGTACTTC
TRBV2	TRBJ2-1	13	-	-	CASRGIGFNEQFF	TGTGCCAGCAGGGGGATCGGCTTCAATGAGCAGTTCTTC
TRBV6-1	TRBJ1-1	15	-	-	CASSDMLRLATEAFF	TGTGCCAGCAGTGATATGCTCAGGTTGGCCACTGAAGCTTTCTTT
TRBV10-3	TRBJ2-7	14	TRBD2	-	CAISGEGSSYEQYF	TGTGCCATCAGTGGGGAGGGTAGCTCCTACGAGCAGTACTTC
TRBV27	TRBJ2-7	15	TRBD2	-	CASKPIAGSVYEQYF	TGTGCCAGCAAACCCATAGCGGGGTCCGTTTACGAGCAGTACTTC
TRBV21-1	TRBJ2-5	17	-	-	CASSKGLLAGVRETQYF	TGTGCCAGCAGCAAGGGGTTACTAGCGGGAGTCCGGGAGACCCAGTACTTC
TRBV6-5	TRBJ1-3	13	-	-	CASREGTGNTIYF	TGTGCCAGCAGAGAGGGGACAGGAAACACCATATATTTT
TRBV5-1	TRBJ2-7	13	-	-	CASSFTGSYEQYF	TGCGCCAGCAGCTTCACAGGCTCCTACGAGCAGTACTTC
TRBV15	TRBJ1-5	13	-	-	CATSRDKNQPQHF	TGTGCCACCAGCAGAGATAAAAATCAGCCCCAGCATTTT
TRBV19	TRBJ1-2	17	TRBD1	-	CASSLLQTGGLRYGYTF	TGTGCCAGTAGCCTCCTACAGACAGGGGGCCTACGCTATGGCTACACCTTC
TRBV10-2	TRBJ1-5	12	-	-	CASSSGVQPQHF	TGCGCCAGCAGTAGTGGGGTTCAGCCCCAGCATTTT
TRBV6-5	TRBJ1-1	14	-	-	CASSLGGYGTEAFF	TGTGCCAGCAGTTTGGGGGGTTATGGCACTGAAGCTTTCTTT
TRBV19	TRBJ2-4	13	TRBD2	-	CASSPLAGDIQYF	TGTGCCAGTAGTCCCCTAGCGGGGGACATTCAGTACTTC
TRBV7-3	TRBJ2-7	15	TRBD2	-	CASSRYWGGPGEQYF	TGTGCCAGCAGCCGGTATTGGGGAGGGCCGGGGGAGCAGTACTTC
TRBV28	TRBJ1-4	16	-	-	CASSLFQGRGWEKLFF	TGTGCCAGCAGTTTATTTCAGGGCAGGGGTTGGGAAAAACTGTTTTTT
TRBV18	TRBJ1-2	15	-	-	CASSPPVEGGYGYTF	TGTGCCAGCTCACCACCCGTTGAGGGGGGATATGGCTACACCTTC
TRBV5-1	TRBJ1-2	17	-	-	CASSYTNPGQPNYGYTF	TGCGCCAGCAGCTACACCAATCCCGGACAGCCTAACTATGGCTACACCTTC
TRBV24-1	TRBJ2-7	15	-	-	CATSDARDASYEQYF	TGTGCCACCAGTGATGCCCGAGATGCGTCCTACGAGCAGTACTTC
TRBV30	TRBJ1-2	12	-	-	CAWSTGLYGYTF	TGTGCCTGGAGTACAGGGCTCTATGGCTACACCTTC
TRBV14	TRBJ1-1	13	-	-	CASSPFEGTEAFF	TGTGCCAGCAGCCCTTTCGAAGGGACTGAAGCTTTCTTT
TRBV6-6	TRBJ1-3	16	-	-	CASSYSGGFSGNTIYF	TGTGCCAGCAGTTACTCGGGGGGGTTCTCTGGAAACACCATATATTTT
TRBV3-1/TRBV3-2	TRBJ2-1	15	TRBD2	-	CASSPGAGGTNEQFF	TGTGCCAGCAGCCCCGGAGCGGGAGGGACCAATGAGCAGTTCTTC